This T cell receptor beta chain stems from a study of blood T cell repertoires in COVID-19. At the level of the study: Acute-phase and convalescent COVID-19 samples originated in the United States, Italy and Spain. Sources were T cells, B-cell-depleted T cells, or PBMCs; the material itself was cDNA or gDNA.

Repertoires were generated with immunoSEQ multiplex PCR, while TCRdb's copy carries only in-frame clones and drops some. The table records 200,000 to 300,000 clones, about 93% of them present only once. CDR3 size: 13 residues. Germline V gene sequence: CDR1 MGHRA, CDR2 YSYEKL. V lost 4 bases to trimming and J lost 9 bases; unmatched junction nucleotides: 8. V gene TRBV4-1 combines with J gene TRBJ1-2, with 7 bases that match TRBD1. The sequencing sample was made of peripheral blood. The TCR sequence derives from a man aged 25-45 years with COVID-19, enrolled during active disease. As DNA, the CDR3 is TGCGCCAGCAGCCCCGCCTCGACAGGGAGCTACACCTTC. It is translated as CASSPASTGSYTF.